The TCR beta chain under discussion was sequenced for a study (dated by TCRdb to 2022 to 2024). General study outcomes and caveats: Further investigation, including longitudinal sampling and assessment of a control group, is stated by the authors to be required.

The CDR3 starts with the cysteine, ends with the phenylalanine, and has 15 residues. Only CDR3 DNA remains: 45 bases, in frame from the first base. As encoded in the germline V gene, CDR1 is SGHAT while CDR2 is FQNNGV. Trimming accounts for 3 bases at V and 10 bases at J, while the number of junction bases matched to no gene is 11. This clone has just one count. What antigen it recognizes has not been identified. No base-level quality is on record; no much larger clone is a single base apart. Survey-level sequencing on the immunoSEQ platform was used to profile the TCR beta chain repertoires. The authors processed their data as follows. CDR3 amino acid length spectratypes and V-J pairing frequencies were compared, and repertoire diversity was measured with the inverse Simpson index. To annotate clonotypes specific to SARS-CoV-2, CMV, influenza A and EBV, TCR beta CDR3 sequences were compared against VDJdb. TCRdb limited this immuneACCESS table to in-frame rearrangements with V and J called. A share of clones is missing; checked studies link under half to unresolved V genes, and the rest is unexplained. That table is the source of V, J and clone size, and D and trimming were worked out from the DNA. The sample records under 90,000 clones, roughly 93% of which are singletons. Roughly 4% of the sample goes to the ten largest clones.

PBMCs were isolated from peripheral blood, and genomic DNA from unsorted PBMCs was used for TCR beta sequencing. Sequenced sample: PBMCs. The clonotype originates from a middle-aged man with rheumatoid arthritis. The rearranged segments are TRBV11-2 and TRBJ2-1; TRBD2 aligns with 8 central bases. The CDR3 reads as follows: CASSFSNGGGNEQFF. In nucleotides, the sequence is TGTGCCAGCAGCTTCTCCAACGGGGGGGGCAACGAGCAGTTCTTC.